Below, one TCR beta chain is given with its context. These data are taken from a study of post-analysis software for immune sequencing data. TCR beta cDNA libraries had unique molecular identifiers. Approximately 500,000 cDNA molecules were obtained per 1 to 10 million input T cells. MiXCR, applied by TCRdb to the PCR reads, yields one record per CDR3 protein. The sample records 350,000 to 500,000 distinct CDR3 sequences, about 39% being singletons. Input material: blood. This sequence was found in a girl aged 2 to 9 with multiple sclerosis.

CDR3 sequence reads: CSVVGQAESGANVLTF. For the CDR3, the DNA is TGCAGCGTTGTGGGGCAGGCGGAATCCGGGGCCAACGTCCTGACTTTC. The J gene is TRBJ2-6, the V gene TRBV29-1, with D possibly TRBD1 on 5 matching bases. V shed 4 bases and J shed 4 bases, with 17 bases lying between them. Germline V lookup: CDR1 SQVTM, CDR2 ANQGSEA. The length of the CDR3 is 16 residues.